Listed below are T cell receptor beta chains from one sample, sequenced in a study of metastatic and nonmetastatic thyroid tumors. MiXCR reprocessed the PCR reads for TCRdb. The table lists thousands of clones, about 35% of them singletons, with about 37% in the top ten. Sample: adjacent normal tissue. The receptors shown here come from a female donor with papillary thyroid cancer or a benign thyroid nodule (not recorded which). Some clones in this sample may be carry-over from other donors' samples. Both conserved end residues are part of each CDR3. D genes are given only for firm matches. Clone size is given for some rows only: seen once, a few or many times, or a class if the clone is expanded.

abundance | d_gene | j_gene | v_gene | CDR3aa | CDR3nt
NA | NA | TRBJ1-2 | TRBV6-1 | CASSRSGGTGYTF | TGTGCCAGCAGTCGCTCAGGTGGCACAGGCTACACCTTC
many | NA | TRBJ1-4 | TRBV18 | CASSPIEKTATNEKLFF | TGTGCCAGCTCACCTATTGAAAAAACAGCAACTAATGAAAAACTGTTTTTT
NA | NA | TRBJ2-3 | TRBV6-2/TRBV6-3 | CASSFTSRKGTDTQYF | TGTGCCAGCAGTTTCACTAGCCGAAAGGGCACAGATACGCAGTATTTT
NA | NA | TRBJ1-1 | TRBV20-1 | CSAHWQGSTEAFF | TGCAGTGCACATTGGCAGGGGTCCACTGAAGCTTTCTTT
few | TRBD1 | TRBJ1-5 | TRBV9 | CASSVETPRTGPIPGNQPQHF | TGTGCCAGCAGCGTAGAAACCCCTCGGACAGGGCCGATCCCTGGCAATCAGCCCCAGCATTTT
NA | NA | TRBJ1-1 | TRBV28 | CASGPAVSGAQGTEAFF | TGTGCCAGCGGCCCAGCCGTGTCGGGGGCGCAGGGCACTGAAGCTTTCTTT
NA | NA | TRBJ2-3 | TRBV10-3 | CAINLSTDTQYF | TGTGCCATCAACCTAAGCACAGATACGCAGTATTTT
NA | NA | TRBJ1-4 | TRBV6-9 | CASSYRPTNEKLFF | TGTGCCAGCAGTTATCGACCAACTAATGAAAAACTGTTTTTT
NA | NA | TRBJ1-5 | TRBV28 | CAVEAGSNQPQHF | TGTGCCGTGGAGGCCGGGAGCAATCAGCCCCAGCATTTT
few | NA | TRBJ1-2 | TRBV20-1 | CSARNPVTTGGGYTF | TGCAGTGCTAGAAATCCGGTGACCACCGGGGGTGGCTACACCTTC
NA | NA | TRBJ1-3 | TRBV15 | CATSSRVGDTIYF | TGTGCCACCAGCTCCCGAGTTGGAGACACCATATATTTT
NA | NA | TRBJ2-6 | TRBV5-1 | CASSLAGGRRNSGANVLTF | TGCGCCAGCAGCTTGGCCGGTGGCAGAAGAAACTCTGGGGCCAACGTCCTGACTTTC
NA | NA | TRBJ2-7 | TRBV20-1 | CSAYTGLTYEQYF | TGCAGTGCCTATACGGGCTTAACCTACGAGCAGTACTTC
few | NA | TRBJ1-3 | TRBV19 | CASSRPLGNTIYF | TGTGCCAGTAGCCGACCTTTGGGAAACACCATATATTTT
NA | NA | TRBJ1-1 | TRBV19 | CAISNALRETEAFF | TGTGCCATCAGCAATGCGCTCAGGGAGACTGAAGCTTTCTTT
large | TRBD1 | TRBJ1-3 | TRBV6-1 | CASSHGRGLGNTIYF | TGTGCCAGCAGTCATGGGAGGGGGCTTGGAAACACCATATATTTT
NA | NA | TRBJ1-2 | TRBV20-1 | CSARSYSIRHGYTF | TGTAGTGCTAGAAGTTACTCCATCAGGCATGGCTACACCTTC
NA | NA | TRBJ2-5 | TRBV7-2 | CASSLGNSETQYF | TGTGCCAGCAGTCTAGGGAATTCCGAGACCCAGTACTTC
large | NA | TRBJ2-5 | TRBV6-1 | CASSVAETQYF | TGTGCCAGCAGTGTTGCAGAGACCCAGTACTTC
few | NA | TRBJ2-7 | TRBV7-3 | CASRLGPGPAYEQHF | TGTGCCAGCAGATTGGGACCAGGTCCTGCCTACGAGCAGCACTTC
NA | NA | TRBJ1-5 | TRBV20-1 | CSAREAGRPQHF | TGCAGTGCTAGAGAGGCGGGGAGGCCCCAGCATTTT
NA | NA | TRBJ2-2 | TRBV11-1 | CASSSWGQKNTGELFF | TGTGCCAGCAGCTCGTGGGGACAAAAGAACACCGGGGAGCTGTTTTTT
many | TRBD1 | TRBJ2-7 | TRBV2 | CVSSVPGGYEQYF | TGTGTCAGCAGTGTTCCAGGGGGATACGAGCAGTACTTC
many | NA | TRBJ1-4 | TRBV5-5 | CASSFLTATNEKLFF | TGTGCCAGCAGCTTTTTGACAGCAACTAATGAAAAACTGTTTTTT
few | TRBD2 | TRBJ2-1 | TRBV7-3 | CASSLMGTSVGRVFNEQFF | TGTGCCAGCAGCTTAATGGGGACTAGCGTGGGGCGGGTCTTCAATGAGCAGTTCTTC
NA | NA | TRBJ1-1 | TRBV4-1 | CASTLLPRATEDTEAFF | TGCGCCAGCACGCTGTTACCAAGGGCTACTGAAGACACTGAAGCTTTCTTT
NA | NA | TRBJ2-7 | TRBV11-2 | CASSPSIGQGGYEQYF | TGTGCCAGCAGCCCTTCCATCGGGCAGGGAGGCTACGAGCAGTACTTC
NA | NA | TRBJ2-1 | TRBV6-2/TRBV6-3 | CASISPGTNEHFF | TGTGCCAGCATTTCCCCGGGGACCAATGAGCATTTCTTC
NA | NA | TRBJ1-2 | TRBV2 | CVSTIQVACGYTF | TGTGTCAGCACCATACAGGTGGCCTGTGGCTACACCTTC
NA | NA | TRBJ2-3 | TRBV11-2 | CASSYSGVLDTQYF | TGTGCCAGCAGTTACTCGGGGGTTTTAGATACGCAGTATTTT
few | NA | TRBJ2-4 | TRBV27 | CASSLIAGEGGNIQYF | TGTGCCAGCAGTTTAATCGCGGGGGAGGGGGGAAACATTCAGTACTTC
few | TRBD2 | TRBJ2-4 | TRBV6-5 | CASSWDYDGDIQYF | TGTGCCAGCAGTTGGGACTACGATGGGGACATTCAGTACTTC
medium-sized | NA | TRBJ1-2 | TRBV6-1 | CASRGFDYGYTF | TGTGCCAGCAGGGGCTTTGACTATGGCTACACCTTC
NA | TRBD1 | TRBJ1-6 | TRBV2 | CASMKDRGRSPLHF | TGTGCCAGCATGAAAGACAGGGGACGATCACCCCTCCACTTT
NA | TRBD1 | TRBJ2-7 | TRBV5-1 | CASSPGTGIGEQYF | TGCGCCAGCAGCCCCGGGACAGGGATTGGCGAGCAGTACTTC
few | TRBD2 | TRBJ2-7 | TRBV27 | CAGGVNEQYF | TGTGCCGGGGGGGTCAACGAGCAGTACTTC
NA | TRBD2 | TRBJ2-7 | TRBV2 | CASSEGASGASYEQYF | TGTGCCAGCAGTGAAGGGGCTAGCGGGGCTTCCTACGAGCAGTACTTC
NA | TRBD1 | TRBJ1-3 | TRBV3-1 | CASSPRDRARNTIYF | TGTGCCAGCAGCCCCCGGGACAGGGCTAGAAACACCATATATTTT
few | NA | TRBJ1-4 | TRBV19 | CASSHPGLTEKLFF | TGTGCAAGTAGTCACCCCGGGCTTACTGAAAAACTGTTTTTT
few | TRBD1 | TRBJ1-1 | TRBV6-2/TRBV6-3 | CASSTGTGTGFF | TGTGCCAGCAGTACCGGGACAGGGACGGGTTTCTTT